The sequence of this T cell receptor (beta chain) was determined in a study of T cell responses to AZD1222 COVID-19 vaccine. The CDR3 spans 14 residues. The V segment lost 6 bases and the J segment 7 bases; nucleotides outside the gene matches: 8. The V gene's germline CDR1 is MDHEN and CDR2 SYDVKM. Repertoires were generated with immunoSEQ multiplex PCR, while TCRdb's copy carries only in-frame clones and drops some. The data show tens of thousands of clones, approximately 85% seen once. This specimen was peripheral blood, taken on day 0 of AZD1222 vaccination. The chain has TRBV28 and TRBJ1-4; 7 bases map to TRBD1. The receptor's source is an adult in good health. CDR3 bases: TGTGCCAGCAGGAAGACAGGGTCATTTGAAAAACTGTTTTTT. Protein: CASRKTGSFEKLFF.